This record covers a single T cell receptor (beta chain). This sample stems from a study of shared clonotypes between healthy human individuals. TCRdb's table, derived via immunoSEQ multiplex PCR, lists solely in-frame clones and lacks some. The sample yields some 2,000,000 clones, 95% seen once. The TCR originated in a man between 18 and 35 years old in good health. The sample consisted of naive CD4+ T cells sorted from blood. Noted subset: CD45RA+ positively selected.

DNA of the CDR3: TGTGCTAGTGGTTTGAATGCCAATGAGCAGTTCTTC. Amino acids: CASGLNANEQFF. The chain combines TRBV12-5 with TRBJ2-1; D is uncertain. V was trimmed by 2 bases and J by 6 bases, leaving 5 bases between them. Germline V CDR1 and CDR2: LGHNT, FRNRAP. This CDR3 contains 12 residues.